A selection of T cell receptor beta chains follows, all from one sample in a study of cytomegalovirus exposure and HLA in healthy donors. The assay was immunoSEQ multiplex PCR, and TCRdb's table has in-frame clones only and misses some. The data contain over 120,000 clones, 70% to 85% of them singletons. Sample: PBMCs. The receptors originated from a young man in good health and CMV-seropositive. CDR3s include the opening cysteine and the closing phenylalanine or tryptophan. A D gene is named only where the DNA matches it firmly. Clone size is stated in some rows and not others, as once, few, many or a class when expanded.

j_call clone_size d_call v_call cdr3_aa cdr3_nt
TRBJ2-2 - TRBD1 TRBV19 CASRTGTGNTGELFF TGTGCCAGTAGGACCGGGACAGGGAACACCGGGGAGCTGTTTTTT
TRBJ2-1 - TRBD2 TRBV5-4 CASSLEAGGPLNEQFF TGTGCCAGCAGCTTGGAAGCGGGAGGGCCGTTGAATGAGCAGTTCTTC
TRBJ2-1 - - TRBV9 CASSVALGVLGEQFF TGTGCCAGCAGCGTAGCTCTAGGAGTACTAGGTGAGCAGTTCTTC
TRBJ2-6 - TRBD1 TRBV4-2 CASSQATGDGANVLTF TGTGCCAGCAGCCAAGCAACAGGGGATGGGGCCAACGTCCTGACTTTC
TRBJ2-1 - - TRBV5-8 CASSFDRSVEQFF TGTGCCAGCAGCTTTGACAGATCTGTTGAGCAGTTCTTC
TRBJ2-7 - - TRBV5-1 CASSLPSVGSYEQYF TGCGCCAGCAGCTTACCTTCAGTCGGGTCCTACGAGCAGTACTTC
TRBJ1-4 - - TRBV19 CASSEASDQEKLFF TGTGCCAGTAGCGAGGCGTCAGATCAGGAAAAACTGTTTTTT
TRBJ2-1 - - TRBV4-1 CASSQERTAPDNEQFF TGCGCCAGCAGCCAAGAGAGGACAGCCCCAGACAATGAGCAGTTCTTC
TRBJ1-6 - TRBD1 TRBV5-8 CASSLDRGASPLHF TGTGCCAGCAGCTTGGACAGGGGAGCCTCACCCCTCCACTTT
TRBJ1-2 - - TRBV19 CASSILGAAGGYTF TGTGCCAGTAGTATCCTTGGGGCTGCTGGTGGCTACACCTTC
TRBJ1-5 - TRBD1 TRBV27 CASSLSGTARNQPQHF TGTGCCAGCAGTTTATCGGGGACAGCTCGCAATCAGCCCCAGCATTTT
TRBJ2-1 - TRBD2 TRBV27 CASSLASGRRISYNEQFF TGTGCCAGCAGTTTAGCCAGCGGGAGGCGCATCTCCTACAATGAGCAGTTCTTC
TRBJ2-5 - TRBD2 TRBV28 CASSFTSGIQETQYF TGTGCCAGCAGTTTCACTAGCGGGATACAAGAGACCCAGTACTTC
TRBJ2-5 - TRBD1 TRBV5-1 CASSLQDRNQETQYF TGCGCCAGCAGCTTACAGGACAGGAACCAAGAGACCCAGTACTTC
TRBJ2-1 - - TRBV4-1 CASSQVPLASEQFF TGCGCCAGCAGCCAAGTCCCTCTAGCCTCAGAGCAGTTCTTC
TRBJ1-1 - TRBD1 TRBV11-3 CASSRTEPDRVTEAFF TGTGCCAGCAGTCGAACGGAACCGGACAGGGTCACTGAAGCTTTCTTT
TRBJ2-1 - - TRBV28 CASRLTQEAYNEQFF TGTGCCAGCAGACTTACCCAGGAGGCCTACAATGAGCAGTTCTTC
TRBJ1-5 - TRBD1 TRBV6-1 CASSEAGQESWQPQHF TGTGCCAGCAGTGAAGCCGGACAGGAGTCGTGGCAGCCCCAGCATTTT
TRBJ2-1 - TRBD2 TRBV27 CASSLSASGSSHEQFF TGTGCCAGCAGTTTATCGGCTAGCGGGAGTTCTCATGAGCAGTTCTTC
TRBJ2-7 few TRBD2 TRBV6-5 CASSYAGPSGGEQYF TGTGCCAGCAGTTACGCGGGGCCGAGCGGGGGCGAGCAGTACTTC
TRBJ1-5 once - TRBV18 CASSTEVSNQPQHF TGTGCCAGCTCGACAGAGGTTAGCAATCAGCCCCAGCATTTT
TRBJ2-7 - TRBD1 TRBV19 CASSIDSPDRGYEQYF TGTGCCAGTAGTATAGATTCGCCGGACAGGGGATACGAGCAGTACTTC
TRBJ2-3 - - TRBV29-1 CSVETPLVGTDTQYF TGCAGCGTGGAAACTCCCCTAGTTGGCACAGATACGCAGTATTTT
TRBJ2-1 - TRBD2 TRBV5-1 CASSLKLAGVYNEQFF TGCGCCAGCAGCTTAAAGTTAGCGGGGGTTTACAATGAGCAGTTCTTC
TRBJ2-2 - - TRBV13 CASSPQGSYTGELFF TGTGCCAGCAGCCCACAGGGATCCTACACCGGGGAGCTGTTTTTT
TRBJ1-6 - TRBD1 TRBV5-4 CASSRDSNSPLHF TGTGCCAGCTCCCGGGACAGCAATTCACCCCTCCACTTT
TRBJ2-7 - - TRBV30 CAWGGELYEQYF TGTGCCTGGGGGGGCGAACTCTACGAGCAGTACTTC
TRBJ2-5 - - TRBV4-1 CASSQDSETQYF TGCGCCAGCAGCCAAGATTCGGAGACCCAGTACTTC
TRBJ2-7 - - TRBV19 CASSIAGESLYEQYF TGTGCCAGTAGTATAGCCGGGGAAAGCCTCTACGAGCAGTACTTC
TRBJ2-1 - TRBD2 TRBV4-1 CASSLAGAPEQFF TGCGCCAGCAGCTTAGCGGGAGCCCCCGAGCAGTTCTTC
TRBJ1-4 - - TRBV25-1 CASSEFQLANEKLFF TGTGCCAGCAGTGAATTTCAGCTAGCTAATGAAAAACTGTTTTTT
TRBJ2-7 - - TRBV6-5 CASTAPAAGNYEQYF TGTGCCAGCACCGCCCCCGCAGCCGGGAACTACGAGCAGTACTTC
TRBJ1-2 - - TRBV28 CASSLSGGARISGYTF TGTGCCAGCAGTTTGAGCGGGGGGGCGAGGATCAGTGGCTACACCTTC
TRBJ2-1 - TRBD2 TRBV19 CASSGLAGGLDNEQFF TGTGCCAGTAGTGGGCTAGCGGGGGGGCTTGACAATGAGCAGTTCTTC
TRBJ1-3 - - TRBV7-8 CASSLSGNTIYF TGTGCCAGCAGCTTAAGTGGCAACACCATATATTTT
TRBJ2-3 - TRBD2 TRBV2 CASSGGLVTGTQYF TGTGCCAGCAGTGGGGGACTAGTTACCGGTACGCAGTATTTT
TRBJ2-2 - - TRBV19 CASTRQNTGELFF TGTGCCAGTACTCGACAGAACACCGGGGAGCTGTTTTTT
TRBJ1-6 - TRBD1 TRBV30 CAWSGGTGGSPLHF TGTGCCTGGAGTGGGGGGACAGGGGGCTCACCCCTCCACTTT
TRBJ2-2 - TRBD1 TRBV5-5 CASSSLTGGTGELFF TGTGCCAGCAGCTCTCTTACAGGGGGAACCGGGGAGCTGTTTTTT
TRBJ2-1 once TRBD1 TRBV7-9 CASSMDRSSPNEQFF TGTGCCAGCAGCATGGACAGGAGTTCTCCCAATGAGCAGTTCTTC
TRBJ2-1 - TRBD1 TRBV7-3 CASSTTGDPSYNEQFF TGTGCCAGCAGCACCACAGGGGACCCCTCCTACAATGAGCAGTTCTTC
TRBJ1-5 few - TRBV15 CATSRDLEGNQPQHF TGTGCCACCAGCAGAGATCTTGAGGGCAATCAGCCCCAGCATTTT
TRBJ2-3 - TRBD1 TRBV2 CASDDREVDTQYF TGTGCCAGCGACGACAGGGAAGTAGATACGCAGTATTTT